A selection of T cell receptor beta chains follows, all from one sample in a study of chronic HIV infection and antiretroviral therapy. MiXCR, run by TCRdb on the 5' RACE reads, gives a single entry per CDR3 protein. The table lists 45,000 to 60,000 distinct CDR3 sequences, approximately 19% of them singletons. The specimen sequenced was peripheral blood. Receptors were obtained from an adult who had HIV and had not received antiretroviral therapy, or was an uninfected healthy control (not recorded which). Each CDR3 is given with its conserved first and last residue. D genes are given only for firm matches. The size of a clone is reported for some rows only, either as once, few or many, or as a class for expanded clones.

d_call | j_call | v_call | clone_size | cdr3_aa | cdr3_nt
. | TRBJ2-2 | TRBV27 | . | CASSFGYFTGELFF | TGTGCCAGCAGTTTTGGATACTTCACCGGGGAGCTGTTTTTT
TRBD2 | TRBJ2-7 | TRBV2 | few | CASSEGGGSSYEQYF | TGTGCCAGCAGTGAAGGGGGCGGGAGCTCCTACGAGCAGTACTTC
. | TRBJ2-5 | TRBV5-1 | few | CASSLGSKETQYF | TGCGCCAGCAGCTTGGGCAGTAAAGAGACCCAGTACTTC
. | TRBJ2-3 | TRBV6-6 | many | CASSRAGSTDTQYF | TGTGCCAGCAGTAGGGCGGGAAGCACAGATACGCAGTATTTT
TRBD1 | TRBJ1-1 | TRBV2 | . | CASSFGQGLVNTEAFF | TGTGCCAGCAGTTTTGGACAGGGCTTAGTGAACACTGAAGCTTTCTTT
. | TRBJ2-4 | TRBV20-1 | . | CSPRGTSNIQYF | TGCAGTCCTAGGGGAACTTCTAACATTCAGTACTTC
. | TRBJ2-7 | TRBV10-3 | many | CAISDRTVEQYF | TGTGCCATCAGTGATAGAACAGTCGAGCAGTACTTC
TRBD1 | TRBJ2-5 | TRBV5-6 | . | CASSPKDRGGETQYF | TGTGCCAGCAGCCCTAAGGACAGGGGAGGAGAGACCCAGTACTTC
. | TRBJ2-4 | TRBV29-1 | . | CSVEDQSSAKNIQYF | TGCAGCGTTGAAGACCAGTCTTCGGCCAAAAACATTCAGTACTTC
TRBD1 | TRBJ2-3 | TRBV4-1 | . | CASSHLKDRGLDTQYF | TGCGCCAGCAGCCACCTAAAGGACAGGGGGCTGGATACGCAGTATTTT
. | TRBJ2-5 | TRBV28 | many | CASSLQETQYF | TGTGCCAGCAGTCTTCAAGAGACCCAGTACTTC
. | TRBJ2-1 | TRBV5-5 | few | CASSLGTLQHNEQFF | TGTGCCAGCAGCCTCGGGACCCTCCAACACAATGAGCAGTTCTTC
. | TRBJ2-7 | TRBV27 | few | CASSFRGPAYEQYF | TGTGCCAGCAGTTTTCGGGGTCCGGCCTACGAGCAGTACTTC
. | TRBJ1-5 | TRBV5-8 | . | CASRWDSNQPQHF | TGTGCCAGCAGATGGGACAGCAATCAGCCCCAGCATTTT
. | TRBJ1-1 | TRBV29-1 | few | CSVVRGGTEAFF | TGCAGCGTTGTGAGGGGGGGGACTGAAGCTTTCTTT
. | TRBJ1-6 | TRBV27 | . | CASSLSRLWSSYNSPLHF | TGTGCCAGCAGTTTATCAAGGCTGTGGAGCTCCTATAATTCACCCCTCCACTTT
. | TRBJ2-5 | TRBV5-5 | . | CASRSTSQETQYF | TGTGCCAGCAGGTCTACGTCGCAAGAGACCCAGTACTTC
TRBD2 | TRBJ2-7 | TRBV20-1 | . | CSARRLAGAEQYF | TGCAGTGCTAGAAGGCTAGCGGGAGCCGAGCAGTACTTC
TRBD2 | TRBJ2-2 | TRBV27 | few | CASSLFQREAGELFF | TGTGCCAGCAGTTTATTTCAGCGGGAGGCCGGGGAGCTGTTTTTT
TRBD2 | TRBJ2-7 | TRBV20-1 | . | CSARIAGGEQYF | TGCAGTGCTAGAATAGCGGGGGGTGAGCAGTACTTC
. | TRBJ2-1 | TRBV14 | . | CASSQDRGLAEQFF | TGTGCCAGCAGCCAAGATCGAGGGCTAGCGGAGCAGTTCTTC
. | TRBJ2-1 | TRBV28 | . | CASSPLGPGRKFF | TGTGCCAGCAGTCCGCTTGGGCCGGGCCGGAAGTTCTTC
TRBD2 | TRBJ2-6 | TRBV27 | few | CASTGGGANVLTF | TGTGCCAGCACCGGGGGGGGGGCCAACGTCCTGACTTTC
. | TRBJ2-7 | TRBV4-1 | few | CASSRIQGNEQYF | TGCGCCAGCAGCCGGATCCAGGGCAACGAGCAGTACTTC
. | TRBJ2-7 | TRBV27 | few | CASSLGAGEQYF | TGTGCCAGCAGTTTAGGGGCTGGGGAGCAGTACTTC
. | TRBJ1-1 | TRBV9 | . | CASSAGGSEAFF | TGTGCCAGCAGCGCCGGGGGGTCTGAAGCTTTCTTT
. | TRBJ2-2 | TRBV20-1 | . | CSARGVLGNTGELFF | TGCAGTGCTAGAGGGGTGCTGGGAAACACCGGGGAGCTGTTTTTT
. | TRBJ2-3 | TRBV29-1 | many | CSIRGTDTQYF | TGCAGCATAAGGGGAACAGATACGCAGTATTTT
. | TRBJ2-1 | TRBV28 | . | CASSLFGTSSYNEQFF | TGTGCCAGCAGTTTGTTTGGCACGAGCTCCTACAATGAGCAGTTCTTC
TRBD1 | TRBJ1-5 | TRBV7-9 | . | CASSSGTGAGQPQHF | TGTGCCAGCAGCTCAGGGACAGGAGCTGGTCAGCCCCAGCATTTT
. | TRBJ1-1 | TRBV20-1 | . | CSAPYRDKNTEAFF | TGCAGTGCTCCTTACCGGGACAAGAACACTGAAGCTTTCTTT
TRBD2 | TRBJ2-3 | TRBV12-3/TRBV12-4 | . | CASRATSGPGTDTQYF | TGTGCCAGCAGAGCTACTAGCGGCCCGGGCACAGATACGCAGTATTTT
. | TRBJ2-7 | TRBV5-4 | . | CASSRSRDRAYEQYF | TGTGCCAGCAGTCGAAGCCGGGACCGCGCCTACGAGCAGTACTTC
TRBD2 | TRBJ2-7 | TRBV5-8 | . | CASRPTSGSNYEQYF | TGTGCCAGCAGACCCACTAGCGGGAGTAACTACGAGCAGTACTTC
. | TRBJ2-1 | TRBV5-6 | . | CASSSSRPPGIEQFF | TGTGCCAGCAGCTCCTCCCGCCCCCCAGGGATTGAGCAGTTCTTC
. | TRBJ2-3 | TRBV11-2 | few | CASSPKGGSTDTQYF | TGTGCCAGCAGCCCGAAAGGTGGGAGCACAGATACGCAGTATTTT
TRBD2 | TRBJ2-3 | TRBV28 | . | CASMAGGKNTDTQYF | TGTGCCAGCATGGCGGGAGGGAAAAACACAGATACGCAGTATTTT
. | TRBJ2-2 | TRBV29-1 | . | CSVCLANTGELFF | TGCAGCGTTTGCCTCGCGAACACCGGGGAGCTGTTTTTT
TRBD2 | TRBJ2-1 | TRBV7-9 | few | CASSLPRLAGVPRGEQFF | TGTGCCAGCAGCTTACCCCGACTAGCGGGAGTCCCCAGGGGTGAGCAGTTCTTC
TRBD2 | TRBJ2-2 | TRBV11-3 | . | CASSLNPGLAGNTGELFF | TGTGCCAGCAGCTTAAACCCGGGACTAGCGGGGAACACCGGGGAGCTGTTTTTT
. | TRBJ2-6 | TRBV28 | . | CASRGANVLTF | TGTGCCAGTCGGGGGGCCAACGTCCTGACTTTC
. | TRBJ2-7 | TRBV28 | many | CASSLSEIKQYF | TGTGCCAGCAGTTTATCCGAGATAAAGCAGTACTTC
TRBD2 | TRBJ2-7 | TRBV4-1 | few | CASSQSGGYEQYF | TGCGCCAGCAGCCAAAGCGGGGGCTACGAGCAGTACTTC
TRBD2 | TRBJ2-1 | TRBV10-2 | few | CASRKTSGTYNEQFF | TGCGCCAGCAGAAAGACTAGCGGGACTTACAATGAGCAGTTCTTC
. | TRBJ1-1 | TRBV5-1 | . | CASSLQGIEAFF | TGCGCCAGCAGCTTACAGGGCATCGAAGCTTTCTTT
. | TRBJ2-1 | TRBV28 | few | CASSLLVGSYNEQFF | TGTGCCAGCAGTTTACTAGTGGGCTCCTACAATGAGCAGTTCTTC
. | TRBJ1-1 | TRBV11-2 | few | CASSLRTVLNTEAFF | TGTGCCAGCAGCTTACGAACAGTACTGAACACTGAAGCTTTCTTT
TRBD1 | TRBJ2-1 | TRBV28 | . | CASSLSRTGSYNEQFF | TGTGCCAGCAGTTTGTCACGGACAGGGTCCTACAATGAGCAGTTCTTC